These 2 T cell receptor beta chains were all obtained from the same sample, sequenced in a study of neurological immune-mediated disorders. MiXCR, run by TCRdb on the 5' RACE reads, gives a single entry per CDR3 protein. The table has tens of thousands of distinct CDR3 sequences, about 5.8% seen once; the top ten hold over 1.2%. Specimen: CD4+ T cells from blood. The receptors were sampled from a woman aged 18-30 years with multiple sclerosis.

This clonotype was found many times. The chain employs TRBV7-2 and TRBJ2-3; 12 bases fit TRBD2. V lost 5 bases, J lost 4 bases, and 7 bases stayed unmatched. This CDR3 is 16 amino acids long. In germline, CDR1 is SGHTA, CDR2 FQGNSA. The CDR3 DNA reads TGTGCCAGCAGCACTCAACTAGCGGGAGGCCCAGATACGCAGTATTTT. This codes for CASSTQLAGGPDTQYF.

This clonotype was picked up many times. The chain carries TRBV30 and TRBJ2-5, with D hard to call. Germline V lookup: CDR1 GTSNPN, CDR2 SVGIG (reference sequence). The CDR3 is made up of 13 amino acids. The V gene lost 4 bases and the J gene lost 2 bases, with 11 bases spanning the gap. The CDR3 DNA reads as TGTGCCTGGACGCGCACCTCTCAAGAGACCCAGTACTTC. Protein product: CAWTRTSQETQYF. Variable domain in full (rest from reference TRBV30 and TRBJ2-5): SQTIHQWPATLVQPVGSPLSLECTVEGTSNPNLYWYRQAAGRGLQLLFYSVGIGQISSEVPQNLSASRPQDRQFILSSKKLLLSDSGFYLCAWTRTSQETQYFGPGTRLLVL.